These 20 T cell receptor beta chains came from one sample sequenced in a study of blood T cell repertoires in COVID-19. Generated by immunoSEQ multiplex PCR, the TCRdb table keeps only in-frame clones and is missing some. This sample has a few hundred thousand clones, with approximately 91% found just once. Sequencing input: peripheral blood. The source of these receptors is a woman in her 40s who had recovered from COVID-19.

V usage is TRBV28 and J usage is TRBJ2-1; 7 bases map to TRBD1. Germline assignment: CDR1 MDHEN and CDR2 SYDVKM. CDR3 size: 15 residues. Losses at the gene ends were 6 bases for V and 2 bases for J; bases not matched to a gene: 7. This CDR3 reads CASSSTGTAYNEQFF. CDR3 DNA: TGTGCCAGCAGCTCGACAGGGACCGCCTACAATGAGCAGTTCTTC.

This chain joins TRBV30 and TRBJ1-5, with D unclear. The germline V gene encodes CDR1 GTSNPN and CDR2 SVGIG (reference sequence). The CDR3 runs to 13 residues. With 1 base removed from V and 4 bases from J, the gap between germline ends came to 8 bases. Here the CDR3 reads CAWSGEVNQPQHF. DNA of the CDR3: TGTGCCTGGAGTGGTGAGGTGAATCAGCCCCAGCATTTT.

The V call is TRBV7-2, the J call TRBJ1-3, with D perhaps TRBD1 (6 bases). The CDR3 contains 15 residues. The V and J ends lost 1 base and 4 bases respectively, with 11 bases between them. CDR1 is SGHTA and CDR2 is FQGNSA in the germline V gene. This CDR3 is CASSLGPGAGNTIYF. As DNA, the CDR3 is TGTGCCAGCAGCTTAGGGCCAGGGGCCGGAAACACCATATATTTT.

The genes are TRBV19 and TRBJ2-7, with TRBD1 identical over 10 bases. CDR3 length: 14 amino acids. Germline trimming cut 7 bases from V and 7 bases from J; bases unmatched to any gene: 10. From germline, CDR1 is LNHDA and CDR2 SQIVND (reference sequence). This CDR3 is CASTPGQGLREQYF. CDR3 coding DNA: TGTGCCAGTACCCCGGGACAGGGGCTGCGGGAGCAGTACTTC.

This chain uses TRBV29-1 with TRBJ1-4; TRBD1 might be the D (6 bases). Germline assignment: CDR1 SQVTM and CDR2 ANQGSEA. The CDR3 is made up of 14 amino acids. The V and J ends lost 5 bases and 4 bases respectively, with 14 bases between them. CDR3 DNA sequence: TGCAGCGTTACCCGGACAGAGTTTAATGAAAAACTGTTTTTT. It is translated as CSVTRTEFNEKLFF.

The rearrangement joins TRBV19 to TRBJ1-3; unclear D gene. The CDR3 runs 13 residues. Germline V gene lookup returns CDR1 LNHDA and CDR2 SQIVND (reference sequence). The V end lost 8 bases, the J end lost 0 bases, and 8 bases lay between the germline ends. CDR3 in DNA: TGTGCCAGTGCCGACACCTCTGGAAACACCATATATTTT. It translates to CASADTSGNTIYF.

The genes are TRBV19 and TRBJ2-7, with TRBD1 as a possible D gene (6 bases). The CDR3 has 13 amino acids. In germline, CDR1 is LNHDA, CDR2 SQIVND (reference sequence). The V end lost 5 bases, the J end lost 4 bases, and 12 bases lay between the germline ends. CDR3 residues: CASSPTGPYEQYF. In nucleotides, the CDR3 is TGTGCCAGTAGTCCGACAGGACCTTACGAGCAGTACTTC. Together with reference TRBV19 and TRBJ2-7, the CDR3 gives the full variable domain: DGGITQSPKYLFRKEGQNVTLSCEQNLNHDAMYWYRQDPGQGLRLIYYSQIVNDFQKGDIAEGYSVSREKKESFPLTVTSAQKNPTAFYLCASSPTGPYEQYFGPGTRLTVT.

The genes are TRBV21-1 and TRBJ2-1; the table's TRBD2 call for D was not verified on the DNA. TRBV21-1 is a pseudogene segment. CDR3 length: 19 residues. The CDR3 is CASSKVVRGARVSYNEQFF. CDR3 DNA sequence: TGTGCCAGCAGCAAAGTCGTTCGGGGGGCGCGTGTGTCCTACAATGAGCAGTTCTTC.

V gene TRBV15 combines with J gene TRBJ2-3; 13 bases are shared with TRBD2. The germline V gene encodes CDR1 LNHNV and CDR2 YYDKDF (reference sequence). The CDR3 extends over 19 amino acids. J lost 4 bases, V lost 0 bases, and 10 bases had no gene match. The CDR3 reads CATSRDLGLAGVGPDTQYF. The CDR3 nucleotides read TGTGCCACCAGCAGAGATTTAGGACTAGCGGGAGTTGGGCCAGATACGCAGTATTTT.

CDR3 protein: CASSEDAAVGGRAGGYTF. CDR3 nucleotide sequence: TGTGCCAGCAGTGAAGATGCAGCTGTCGGTGGCAGGGCAGGTGGCTACACCTTC. The gene calls are TRBV6-1 and TRBJ1-2, with a possible D match to TRBD1 (5 bases). This CDR3 contains 18 residues. Germline loops: CDR1 MNHNS, CDR2 SASEGT. Trimming shortened V by 1 base and J by 7 bases, and 25 bases separated the two germline ends.

The V gene is TRBV6-4, the J gene TRBJ2-3; 9 bases fit TRBD2. The V gene's germline CDR1 is MRHNA and CDR2 SNTAGT. This CDR3 is 14 amino acids long. V was pared by 0 bases and J by 5 bases, with 0 bases of the junction left unmatched. This chain's CDR3 is CASSDSAGGDTQYF. CDR3 bases: TGTGCCAGCAGTGACTCAGCGGGAGGAGATACGCAGTATTTT.

J is TRBJ1-5 and V is TRBV3-1 (or the pseudogene TRBV3-2); D possibly corresponds to TRBD1 (5 bases). Trimming took 3 bases from V and 5 from J, leaving 8 bases between them. The V gene's germline CDR1 is LGHDT and CDR2 YNNKEL (reference sequence). This CDR3 spans 13 amino acids. DNA of the CDR3: TGTGCCAGCAGCCACGGAGGGGATCAGCCCCAGCATTTT. Translation: CASSHGGDQPQHF.

V is TRBV5-1 and J is TRBJ2-1; 7 bases are a match to TRBD2. Trimming at V came to 3 bases and at J to 9 bases, leaving 12 bases not matched to a gene. CDR3 length: 15 amino acids. Germline V gene lookup returns CDR1 SGHRS and CDR2 YFSETQ. CDR3 nucleotides: TGCGCCAGCAGCTCCTATCAGGCGGGAGTAAGTGAGCAGTTCTTC. Its protein product is CASSSYQAGVSEQFF.

This chain connects TRBV19 to TRBJ2-4; D remains unclear. Germline CDR1 and CDR2: LNHDA and SQIVND (reference sequence). V lost 2 bases, J lost 3 bases, and 11 bases lay in between. The CDR3 has 15 residues. CDR3 protein: CASSILSLSKNIQYF. In nucleotides, the CDR3 is TGTGCCAGTAGTATACTTAGCCTCAGCAAAAACATTCAGTACTTC.

This chain uses TRBV9 with TRBJ1-2; D is possibly TRBD1 (6 bases). Germline V gene lookup returns CDR1 SGDLS and CDR2 YYNGEE. The V end was cut by 0 bases, the J end by 4 bases, with 10 bases between. The CDR3 length is 14 residues. The CDR3 here is CASSVGDTSYGYTF. The CDR3 DNA follows: TGTGCCAGCAGCGTAGGGGACACGAGCTATGGCTACACCTTC.

The chain combines TRBV19 with TRBJ1-2, with 9 bases lining up with TRBD1. This CDR3 is built from 13 residues. Unmatched junction bases numbered 5, after V lost 5 bases and J lost 7 bases. Per the germline V gene, CDR1 is LNHDA and CDR2 is SQIVND (reference sequence). Written as DNA, the CDR3 is TGTGCCAGTAGTCCAGGACAGGGGACTGGCTACACCTTC. Translated: CASSPGQGTGYTF.

The V call is TRBV18, the J call TRBJ2-7; TRBD1 agrees at 8 bases. The germline gives CDR1 KGHSH, CDR2 LQKENI. This CDR3 region has 15 residues. V was clipped by 6 bases and J by 4 bases; unmatched bases: 11. The CDR3 bases are TGTGCCAGCTCTCCCCAATCAGGGGGCGGATACGAGCAGTACTTC. It codes for CASSPQSGGGYEQYF.

This rearrangement joins TRBV5-1 to TRBJ2-5; 7 nucleotides agree with TRBD1. The ends lost 0 bases at V and 5 bases at J; junction bases unmatched: 4. Germline V gene sequence: CDR1 SGHRS, CDR2 YFSETQ. The CDR3 consists of 14 residues. CDR3 DNA sequence: TGCGCCAGCAGCTTGGGGACAGGCCGGGAGACCCAGTACTTC. Amino acids: CASSLGTGRETQYF.

The rearrangement links TRBV6-6 to TRBJ2-1; 8 bases fit TRBD1. J was trimmed by 4 bases and V by 2 bases; bases with no gene match: 1. Germline V CDR1 and CDR2: MNHNY, SVGAGI (reference sequence). The CDR3 contains 14 residues. As DNA, the CDR3 is TGTGCCAGCAGTTACGGACAGGGTTACAATGAGCAGTTCTTC. Its protein product is CASSYGQGYNEQFF.

The rearrangement joins TRBV7-3 to TRBJ2-1; 13 bases fit TRBD2. The J segment lost 7 bases and the V segment lost 5 bases, leaving 5 bases of the junction unmatched. This CDR3 is 15 amino acids long. Per germline, CDR1 SGHTA and CDR2 FQGTGA. CDR3 amino acids: CASSTGTSGINEQFF. The CDR3, as DNA: TGTGCCAGCAGCACCGGGACTAGCGGGATTAATGAGCAGTTCTTC.